These 10 T cell receptor beta chains originate from one sample sequenced in a study of T cell changes during pregnancy in multiple sclerosis. Profiled with immunoSEQ multiplex PCR; TCRdb holds only in-frame clones, not every one. The sample has more than 40,000 clones, almost 95% seen once; the top ten hold around 4.2%. Sequenced material: CD8+ T cells from peripheral blood mononuclear cells, taken in the first trimester of pregnancy. These receptors were collected from a female donor with multiple sclerosis, enrolled in a pregnancy study.

The rearrangement joins TRBV6-1 to TRBJ1-1, with 8 bases aligning to TRBD1. CDR1 MNHNS and CDR2 SASEGT come from the germline V gene. The trim removed 10 bases at V and 4 bases at J, leaving 5 bases unmatched. The CDR3 is made up of 12 amino acids. The CDR3 loop reads CAIRQGPTEAFF. CDR3 in DNA: TGTGCCATCAGACAGGGGCCCACTGAAGCTTTCTTT.

This sequence joins TRBV4-2 and TRBJ2-3; the D gene is possibly TRBD2 (6 bases). Germline CDR1 is LGHNA and CDR2 is YNFKEQ. This CDR3 has 18 residues. Trimming removed 0 bases at V and 4 bases at J, with 20 bases between. In DNA form, the CDR3 reads TGTGCCAGCAGCCAAGAGGACCATGCGGGAACCGTCGCAGATACGCAGTATTTT. This translates into CASSQEDHAGTVADTQYF.

The chain combines TRBV5-1 with TRBJ1-2; TRBD1 aligns across 11 bases. Germline lookup yields CDR1 SGHRS and CDR2 YFSETQ. The CDR3 runs to 14 residues. V was clipped by 3 bases and J by 7 bases; unmatched bases: 5. CDR3 loop: CASSWTGGGGGYTF. CDR3 bases: TGCGCCAGCAGCTGGACAGGGGGCGGGGGTGGCTACACCTTC.

This sequence joins TRBV2 and TRBJ2-7; D is uncertain. The CDR3 is made up of 12 amino acids. Germline CDR1 is SNHLY and CDR2 is FYNNEI. The V and J ends lost 7 bases and 2 bases respectively, with 9 bases between them. The CDR3 DNA follows: TGTGCCAGCATGGCCGAGGCCTACGAGCAGTACTTC. Residues: CASMAEAYEQYF.

The chain employs TRBV29-1 and TRBJ2-7; D might be TRBD2 (6 bases). The germline CDR1 and CDR2 sequences are SQVTM and ANQGSEA. Trimming took 0 bases from V and 2 from J, leaving 14 bases between them. CDR3 length equals 15 residues. The CDR3 region has the DNA TGCAGCGTTGAAGATCGGGGGTCCCCTACCTACGAGCAGTACTTC. This gives the protein CSVEDRGSPTYEQYF.

The count of this clone is one. The chain joins TRBV7-2 to TRBJ2-7; TRBD2 matches at 13 bases. This CDR3 has 15 residues. V shed 5 bases, J shed 1 base, and the junction held 2 bases outside the gene matches. CDR1 is SGHTA and CDR2 is FQGNSA in the germline V gene. The chain's CDR3 is CASSATSGGSYEQYF. The CDR3 DNA sequence: TGTGCCAGCAGCGCGACTAGCGGGGGGTCCTACGAGCAGTACTTC.

This clone came up once. This sequence joins TRBV28 and TRBJ2-3; D may be TRBD1 (5 bases). The CDR3 is 15 amino acids. Germline V gives CDR1 MDHEN, CDR2 SYDVKM. The V gene lost 3 bases and the J gene lost 1 base, with 11 bases spanning the gap. As DNA, the CDR3 is TGTGCCAGCAGTTTTACCAAGGGGCGCACAGATACGCAGTATTTT. Translated: CASSFTKGRTDTQYF.

This rearrangement joins TRBV7-3 to TRBJ2-5; TRBD2 matches at 12 bases. CDR1 is SGHTA, CDR2 FQGTGA, per germline. The CDR3 is 16 amino acids. The ends lost 4 bases at V and 5 bases at J; junction bases unmatched: 8. In DNA, the CDR3 is TGTGCCAGCAGCTCCCAGACTAGCGGGGGCTTCGAGACCCAGTACTTC. Protein product: CASSSQTSGGFETQYF.

This chain connects TRBV27 to TRBJ2-1; 7 bases fit TRBD2. Germline loops: CDR1 MNHEY, CDR2 SMNVEV (reference sequence). With 2 bases clipped from V and 0 bases from J, the junction kept 10 bases outside the gene matches. CDR3 length: 18 amino acids. The CDR3 here is CASSLGGDYGSSYNEQFF. The CDR3 nucleotides read TGTGCCAGCAGTTTAGGCGGGGACTACGGGAGCTCCTACAATGAGCAGTTCTTC.

V gene TRBV25-1 combines with J gene TRBJ1-2; 8 bases fit TRBD1. From germline, CDR1 is MGHDK and CDR2 SYGVNS. V lost 3 bases to trimming and J lost 8 bases; unmatched junction nucleotides: 8. The CDR3 runs 14 residues. The CDR3 bases are TGTGCCAGCAGTGACCGGGACAGGCTTTCGGGCTACACCTTC. Translating gives CASSDRDRLSGYTF.